The rows below give T cell receptor beta chains drawn from one sample of a study of blood T cell repertoires in COVID-19. Sequencing used immunoSEQ multiplex PCR; TCRdb keeps in-frame clones, though not all of them. The repertoire holds roughly 500,000 clones, with 80% to 90% as singletons. Input material: peripheral blood. The receptors come from a human donor in a cohort sampled during active COVID-19. The CDR3 runs from the conserved cysteine through the conserved F or W. The order of the fields is V gene, clone size, D gene, J gene, CDR3 protein, CDR3 DNA. A D gene is named only where the DNA matches it firmly. Some rows have no size entry. The others give once, few or many, or a class for an expanded clone.

V: TRBV4-1
size: -
D: TRBD2
J: TRBJ2-5
CDR3: CASSRTGTSLETQYF
DNA: TGCGCCAGCAGCCGGACCGGGACTAGTTTAGAGACCCAGTACTTC

V: TRBV3-1/TRBV3-2
size: -
D: TRBD2
J: TRBJ2-2
CDR3: CASSRLAIGELFF
DNA: TGTGCCAGCAGTCGACTAGCCATCGGGGAGCTGTTTTTT

V: TRBV6-1
size: -
D: -
J: TRBJ2-5
CDR3: CASSELPTELETQYF
DNA: TGTGCCAGCAGTGAACTCCCAACAGAGTTAGAGACCCAGTACTTC

V: TRBV5-1
size: -
D: -
J: TRBJ2-2
CDR3: CASSLQGANTGELFF
DNA: TGCGCCAGCAGCTTACAGGGTGCGAACACCGGGGAGCTGTTTTTT

V: TRBV30
size: few
D: -
J: TRBJ1-6
CDR3: CAWSAENSPLHF
DNA: TGTGCCTGGAGTGCGGAGAATTCACCCCTCCACTTT

V: TRBV19
size: -
D: -
J: TRBJ2-5
CDR3: CASSIGGTRQETQYF
DNA: TGTGCCAGTAGTATTGGTGGCACCCGCCAAGAGACCCAGTACTTC

V: TRBV3-1/TRBV3-2
size: -
D: TRBD2
J: TRBJ2-1
CDR3: CASSQLAGTYNEQFF
DNA: TGTGCCAGCAGTCAACTAGCGGGAACATACAATGAGCAGTTCTTC

V: TRBV9
size: -
D: TRBD2
J: TRBJ2-3
CDR3: CASSVGVSGGSSTDTQYF
DNA: TGTGCCAGCAGCGTAGGGGTTAGCGGGGGTTCTAGCACAGATACGCAGTATTTT

V: TRBV29-1
size: once
D: TRBD2
J: TRBJ2-1
CDR3: CSVLSLAGDNEQFF
DNA: TGCAGCGTTCTCAGCCTAGCGGGAGACAATGAGCAGTTCTTC

V: TRBV4-2
size: many
D: TRBD2
J: TRBJ2-7
CDR3: CASSQEGLAGTRSYEQYF
DNA: TGTGCCAGCAGCCAAGAGGGACTAGCGGGAACAAGATCCTACGAGCAGTACTTC

V: TRBV18
size: -
D: -
J: TRBJ1-5
CDR3: CASSPPGGEGQPQHF
DNA: TGTGCCAGCTCACCACCGGGAGGGGAGGGTCAGCCCCAGCATTTT

V: TRBV19
size: -
D: -
J: TRBJ1-2
CDR3: CASSPRTYGYTF
DNA: TGTGCCAGTAGTCCCCGGACTTATGGCTACACCTTC

V: TRBV9
size: -
D: TRBD1
J: TRBJ1-2
CDR3: CASSVSSGGTQGAVGYTF
DNA: TGTGCCAGCAGCGTATCAAGCGGGGGAACACAGGGGGCTGTTGGCTACACCTTC

V: TRBV7-3
size: once
D: -
J: TRBJ1-3
CDR3: CASSPHPLSSGNTIYF
DNA: TGTGCCAGCAGCCCCCACCCTCTGAGCTCTGGAAACACCATATATTTT

V: TRBV3-1/TRBV3-2
size: -
D: TRBD2
J: TRBJ2-1
CDR3: CASSPRTSGSYNEQFF
DNA: TGTGCCAGCAGCCCCCGGACTAGCGGGAGCTACAATGAGCAGTTCTTC

V: TRBV25-1
size: -
D: -
J: TRBJ2-5
CDR3: CASNSPGDPRGETQYF
DNA: TGTGCCAGCAATTCGCCAGGGGACCCTAGGGGAGAGACCCAGTACTTC

V: TRBV27
size: -
D: -
J: TRBJ2-7
CDR3: CASILTTNAYEQYF
DNA: TGTGCCAGCATCTTGACAACGAACGCCTACGAGCAGTACTTC

V: TRBV5-4
size: few
D: TRBD2
J: TRBJ2-2
CDR3: CASSTGLAETGELFF
DNA: TGTGCCAGCAGCACGGGACTAGCAGAAACCGGGGAGCTGTTTTTT

V: TRBV19
size: -
D: -
J: TRBJ2-7
CDR3: CASRGSGSFNRYEQYF
DNA: TGTGCCAGCCGAGGGTCGGGCTCATTTAATCGCTACGAGCAGTACTTC

V: TRBV7-9
size: -
D: TRBD2
J: TRBJ2-1
CDR3: CASSAGLAGVVSYNEQFF
DNA: TGTGCCAGCAGCGCGGGACTAGCGGGAGTCGTCTCCTACAATGAGCAGTTCTTC

V: TRBV4-2
size: -
D: TRBD1
J: TRBJ1-5
CDR3: CASSHGQGDRQPQHF
DNA: TGTGCCAGCAGCCACGGACAGGGGGATCGTCAGCCCCAGCATTTT

V: TRBV6-5
size: -
D: TRBD2
J: TRBJ2-7
CDR3: CASSYLAGGSYEQYF
DNA: TGTGCCAGCAGTTACCTAGCGGGAGGTTCCTACGAGCAGTACTTC

V: TRBV6-5
size: -
D: TRBD1
J: TRBJ1-1
CDR3: CASSYSPRTGYTEAFF
DNA: TGTGCCAGCAGTTACTCACCCCGGACAGGGTACACTGAAGCTTTCTTT

V: TRBV4-1
size: -
D: TRBD2
J: TRBJ2-1
CDR3: CASSQEGLAGVNEQFF
DNA: TGCGCCAGCAGCCAAGAGGGACTAGCGGGAGTCAATGAGCAGTTCTTC

V: TRBV5-1
size: -
D: -
J: TRBJ2-1
CDR3: CASSPERSGPYNEQFF
DNA: TGCGCCAGCAGCCCCGAGAGGAGCGGCCCTTACAATGAGCAGTTCTTC

V: TRBV9
size: -
D: TRBD1
J: TRBJ2-3
CDR3: CASTRDRVQGTDTQYF
DNA: TGTGCCAGTACCAGAGACAGGGTACAGGGCACAGATACGCAGTATTTT

V: TRBV7-3
size: once
D: TRBD1
J: TRBJ1-1
CDR3: CASSSEGQGWSEAFF
DNA: TGTGCCAGCAGCTCGGAGGGACAGGGGTGGTCTGAAGCTTTCTTT

V: TRBV30
size: -
D: TRBD2
J: TRBJ2-1
CDR3: CAFVPGGDEQFF
DNA: TGTGCCTTCGTCCCGGGGGGTGATGAGCAGTTCTTC

V: TRBV30
size: -
D: -
J: TRBJ1-1
CDR3: CAWRGGPNAFF
DNA: TGTGCCTGGAGGGGGGGTCCCAACGCTTTCTTT

V: TRBV18
size: -
D: TRBD1
J: TRBJ1-2
CDR3: CASSTGQGDGYTF
DNA: TGTGCCAGCTCAACAGGACAGGGTGACGGCTACACCTTC

V: TRBV29-1
size: -
D: TRBD2
J: TRBJ2-1
CDR3: CSAIGTTGSYNEQFF
DNA: TGCAGCGCGATCGGGACTACTGGTTCCTACAATGAGCAGTTCTTC

V: TRBV19
size: -
D: TRBD1
J: TRBJ2-5
CDR3: CASSSTGKETQYF
DNA: TGTGCCAGTAGTTCGACAGGGAAAGAGACCCAGTACTTC

V: TRBV28
size: -
D: -
J: TRBJ2-6
CDR3: CASSSNSGANVLTF
DNA: TGTGCCAGCAGTTCCAACTCTGGGGCCAACGTCCTGACTTTC

V: TRBV7-9
size: once
D: -
J: TRBJ2-7
CDR3: CASSSPPILYEQYF
DNA: TGTGCCAGCAGCTCTCCCCCTATTTTATACGAGCAGTACTTC

V: TRBV5-1
size: -
D: TRBD2
J: TRBJ2-5
CDR3: CASSLALLTSGSGTQYF
DNA: TGCGCCAGCAGCTTGGCCTTATTGACTAGCGGGAGCGGGACCCAGTACTTC

V: TRBV7-2
size: -
D: TRBD2
J: TRBJ2-1
CDR3: CASSLGGSGRANEQFF
DNA: TGTGCCAGCAGCTTAGGAGGTAGCGGGAGGGCCAATGAGCAGTTCTTC

V: TRBV27
size: -
D: -
J: TRBJ2-7
CDR3: CACRAGAGNEQYF
DNA: TGTGCCTGTCGGGCAGGGGCAGGAAACGAGCAGTACTTC

V: TRBV10-1
size: -
D: -
J: TRBJ2-7
CDR3: CASSRDSTRSYEQYF
DNA: TGCGCCAGCAGCCGGGACTCGACCCGCTCCTACGAGCAGTACTTC

V: TRBV19
size: -
D: TRBD2
J: TRBJ2-5
CDR3: CASSILSGDQETQYF
DNA: TGTGCCAGTAGTATCCTTAGCGGGGACCAAGAGACCCAGTACTTC

V: TRBV6-5
size: -
D: TRBD1
J: TRBJ1-2
CDR3: CASSPWDREGYTF
DNA: TGTGCCAGCAGTCCCTGGGACAGGGAAGGCTACACCTTC

V: TRBV29-1
size: -
D: -
J: TRBJ1-1
CDR3: CSVEYRVAEAFF
DNA: TGCAGCGTTGAGTACAGGGTGGCTGAAGCTTTCTTT

V: TRBV9
size: -
D: -
J: TRBJ2-6
CDR3: CASSVANLLSGANVLTF
DNA: TGTGCCAGCAGCGTAGCTAATCTCCTTTCCGGGGCCAACGTCCTGACTTTC

V: TRBV27
size: -
D: -
J: TRBJ2-7
CDR3: CASSLEAGASYEQYF
DNA: TGTGCCAGCAGTTTAGAGGCAGGGGCATCCTACGAGCAGTACTTC

V: TRBV9
size: -
D: -
J: TRBJ1-2
CDR3: CASSAYSGDGYTF
DNA: TGTGCCAGCAGCGCCTATTCAGGGGATGGCTACACCTTC

V: TRBV30
size: many
D: TRBD2
J: TRBJ2-1
CDR3: CALRLAGEHNEQFF
DNA: TGTGCCTTACGACTAGCGGGAGAACACAATGAGCAGTTCTTC

V: TRBV28
size: -
D: -
J: TRBJ1-5
CDR3: CASRRSLTGYQPQHF
DNA: TGTGCCAGCAGACGATCCCTCACAGGGTATCAGCCCCAGCATTTT

V: TRBV5-1
size: -
D: TRBD1
J: TRBJ1-1
CDR3: CATDRENTEAFF
DNA: TGCGCCACCGACAGGGAGAACACTGAAGCTTTCTTT

V: TRBV6-5
size: -
D: TRBD2
J: TRBJ2-1
CDR3: CASRSGRGYNEQFF
DNA: TGTGCCAGCCGAAGCGGGAGGGGCTACAATGAGCAGTTCTTC

V: TRBV30
size: -
D: TRBD2
J: TRBJ2-3
CDR3: CAWTPGGSTDTQYF
DNA: TGTGCCTGGACACCCGGGGGGTCCACAGATACGCAGTATTTT

V: TRBV28
size: -
D: TRBD2
J: TRBJ2-2
CDR3: CASYRTSGAPTGELFF
DNA: TGTGCCAGTTATCGGACTAGCGGGGCACCTACCGGGGAGCTGTTTTTT

V: TRBV7-7
size: few
D: TRBD2
J: TRBJ2-1
CDR3: CASSLHASGNLGEQFF
DNA: TGTGCTAGCAGCCTACACGCTAGCGGGAATTTGGGTGAGCAGTTCTTC

V: TRBV6-1
size: -
D: TRBD1
J: TRBJ1-2
CDR3: CASSEGQFFYGYTF
DNA: TGTGCTAGCAGTGAGGGACAGTTTTTCTATGGCTACACCTTC

V: TRBV3-1/TRBV3-2
size: -
D: TRBD1
J: TRBJ1-4
CDR3: CASSGTGNGEKLFF
DNA: TGTGCCAGCAGCGGGACAGGGAACGGCGAAAAACTGTTTTTT

V: TRBV5-1
size: -
D: -
J: TRBJ1-1
CDR3: CASSSSARDRTEAFF
DNA: TGCGCCAGCAGCTCATCCGCGCGGGATAGGACTGAAGCTTTCTTT

V: TRBV5-1
size: -
D: -
J: TRBJ2-3
CDR3: CASSLQITAPYGGDTQYF
DNA: TGCGCCAGCAGCTTGCAGATCACAGCACCATACGGGGGAGATACGCAGTATTTT

V: TRBV6-5
size: -
D: TRBD1
J: TRBJ2-5
CDR3: CASSRTGVQETQYF
DNA: TGTGCCAGCAGTAGGACAGGGGTCCAAGAGACCCAGTACTTC

V: TRBV12-5
size: -
D: -
J: TRBJ2-7
CDR3: CASGYYRAPDEQYF
DNA: TGTGCTAGTGGTTACTACAGGGCCCCGGACGAGCAGTACTTC